This TCR beta chain is drawn from a study of cytomegalovirus exposure and HLA in healthy donors. Germline CDR1 reads MNHEY; CDR2 reads SVGAGI. V gave up 6 bases and J gave up 0 bases, with 8 bases separating them. CDR3 size: 14 residues. Using immunoSEQ multiplex PCR, the repertoire was profiled, and TCRdb retains in-frame clones only, with some absent. The table records more than 200,000 clones, about 90% of them present only once. The gene calls are TRBV6-5 and TRBJ1-4; no reliable D call. The material sequenced was PBMCs. The source of this sequence is a man aged 18 to 30 in good health and CMV-seropositive. The CDR3: CASSITPTNEKLFF. CDR3 coding DNA: TGTGCCAGCAGCATAACCCCAACTAATGAAAAACTGTTTTTT.